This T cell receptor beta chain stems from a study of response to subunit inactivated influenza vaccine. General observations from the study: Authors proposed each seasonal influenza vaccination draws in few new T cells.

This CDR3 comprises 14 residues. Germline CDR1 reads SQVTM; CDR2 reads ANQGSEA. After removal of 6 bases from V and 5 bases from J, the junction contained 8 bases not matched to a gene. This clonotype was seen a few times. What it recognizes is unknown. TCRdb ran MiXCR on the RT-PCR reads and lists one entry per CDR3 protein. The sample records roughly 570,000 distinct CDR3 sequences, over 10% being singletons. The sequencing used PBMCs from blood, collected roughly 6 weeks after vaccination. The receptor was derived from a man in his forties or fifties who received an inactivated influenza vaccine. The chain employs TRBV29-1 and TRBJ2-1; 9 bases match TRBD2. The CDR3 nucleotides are TGCAGCGTCCGAGCGGGGGGATTAAACAATGAGCAGTTCTTC. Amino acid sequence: CSVRAGGLNNEQFF.